This is a list of T cell receptor beta chains from one sample in a study of CD8 T cells in Susac syndrome. TCRdb itself ran the immunoSEQ multiplex PCR reads through MiXCR, one entry per CDR3 protein. The sample consists of approximately 22,000 distinct CDR3 sequences, 85% to 95% of them appearing once. Specimen: CD8+ T cells from PBMCs. The receptor source for this set is a human donor in good health. CDR3s include the opening cysteine and the closing phenylalanine or tryptophan. The order of the fields is J gene, D gene, clone size, V gene, CDR3 DNA, CDR3 protein. D genes are given only for firm matches. Size tells how often a clone was seen (once, few, many) or the class of an expanded clone, and some rows leave it out.

TRBJ2-1	.	few	TRBV20-1	TGCAGTGCTAGCTTCAGTAGTGAGCAGTTCTTC	CSASFSSEQFF
TRBJ1-6	TRBD1	once	TRBV14	TGTGCCAGCAGCCAGGGGACAGGTCACAATTCACCCCTCCACTTT	CASSQGTGHNSPLHF
TRBJ2-2	.	.	TRBV6-5	TGTGCCAGCCGAGTGCTGAACACCGGGGAGCTGTTTTTT	CASRVLNTGELFF
TRBJ1-1	.	.	TRBV6-5	TGTGCCAGCAGTCTCTCTCGGATGACGAACACTGAAGCTTTCTTT	CASSLSRMTNTEAFF
TRBJ2-1	TRBD1	.	TRBV6-4	TGTGCCAGCAGTGACTCGACAGGGGGTGGGAATGAGCAGTTCTTC	CASSDSTGGGNEQFF
TRBJ1-1	.	.	TRBV6-5	TGTGCCAGCAGCTCCTTGACAGTGAACACTGAAGCTTTCTTT	CASSSLTVNTEAFF
TRBJ1-2	.	.	TRBV7-9	TGTGCCAGCAGCTTGATTATTCGTAAAGACCTTTACTTC	CASSLIIRKDLYF
TRBJ2-1	TRBD2	.	TRBV9	TGTGCCAGCAGCGTAGAAGGCTGGGGAGCGGGGGCCGGGGTCGATGAGCAGTTCTTC	CASSVEGWGAGAGVDEQFF
TRBJ2-2	.	.	TRBV5-1	TGCGCCAGCAGCTTGGATACAGTGCTGTCCGGGGAGCTGTTTTTT	CASSLDTVLSGELFF
TRBJ2-1	TRBD2	.	TRBV20-1	TGCAGTGCCTTTACAGGAGCGGGGGGGCTATCCTACAATGAGCAGTTCTTC	CSAFTGAGGLSYNEQFF
TRBJ1-4	.	few	TRBV11-2	TGTGCCAGCAGCTCTCGGGACCAAGAGGCAAAACTGTTTTTT	CASSSRDQEAKLFF
TRBJ2-3	TRBD2	.	TRBV7-8	TGTGCCAGCAGCTACGGGACTAGCGGGGGGGATACGCAGTATTTT	CASSYGTSGGDTQYF
TRBJ2-1	TRBD2	.	TRBV7-2	TGTGCCAGCAGCTTACGGCCAGCGGGGGGTATTTACAATGAGCAGTTCTTC	CASSLRPAGGIYNEQFF
TRBJ2-1	TRBD2	.	TRBV12-3/TRBV12-4	TGTGCCAGCAGCGCCCCCGGGGGGGAGTTCTTC	CASSAPGGEFF
TRBJ1-1	TRBD1	.	TRBV27	TGTGCCAGCAGTCCTGGGACAGCGAACACTGAAGCTTTCTTT	CASSPGTANTEAFF
TRBJ1-6	.	.	TRBV13	TGTGCCAGCACCACTGGGACTGGACATTCACCCCTCCACTTT	CASTTGTGHSPLHF
TRBJ2-1	.	.	TRBV9	TGTGCCAGCAGCCCACGGCCGTTGGCGGACAATGAGCAGTTCTTC	CASSPRPLADNEQFF
TRBJ2-1	.	once	TRBV29-1	TGCAGCGTTGAGGACGGATCCTACAATGAGCAGTTCTTC	CSVEDGSYNEQFF
TRBJ1-1	.	.	TRBV7-9	TGTGCCAGCAGCTTAGCGGAGATCGACCCACACACTGAAGCTTTCTTT	CASSLAEIDPHTEAFF
TRBJ2-2	TRBD1	.	TRBV20-1	TGCAGTGCTAGAGATGGGGACAGGGCCGCGAACACCGGGGAGCTGTTTTTT	CSARDGDRAANTGELFF
TRBJ1-6	.	.	TRBV12-3/TRBV12-4	TGTGCCAGCACCCTGTCCCATAATTCACCCCTCCACTTT	CASTLSHNSPLHF
TRBJ1-1	.	.	TRBV20-1	TGCAGTGCTAGGAGAACACAGGGGAACACTGAAGCTTTCTTT	CSARRTQGNTEAFF
TRBJ1-2	.	.	TRBV4-3	TGCGCCAGCAGCCAAGATCAGTTCGTAGCACACTATGGCTACACCTTC	CASSQDQFVAHYGYTF
TRBJ2-7	.	few	TRBV6-2/TRBV6-3	TGTGCCAGCGGTGCCTACGAGCAGTACTTC	CASGAYEQYF
TRBJ2-7	.	.	TRBV10-2	TGCGCCAGCACCTCGATGGGGGTCTCCTACGAGCAGTACTTC	CASTSMGVSYEQYF
TRBJ2-5	TRBD1	.	TRBV7-9	TGTGCCAGCAGCTTTAAGGGGGCGTTAGAGACCCAGTACTTC	CASSFKGALETQYF
TRBJ2-7	TRBD2	.	TRBV10-3	TGTGCCACGAAAGCGGGGAGCTCCTACGAGCAGTACTTC	CATKAGSSYEQYF
TRBJ2-5	TRBD1	.	TRBV7-6	TGTGCCAGCAGCTCCGCACAGGGGGCGGGTCGAGAGACCCAGTACTTC	CASSSAQGAGRETQYF
TRBJ2-5	TRBD1	.	TRBV14	TGTGCCAGCAGCCAAGCTAGGGGGCGCGGAGAGACCCAGTACTTC	CASSQARGRGETQYF
TRBJ1-1	TRBD1	once	TRBV5-1	TGCGCCAGCAGCTTGATGGCAGGGGGGATCACTGAAGCTTTCTTT	CASSLMAGGITEAFF
TRBJ1-5	.	.	TRBV6-5	TGTGCCAGCAGTTACTCGATTAGCGGGCAGCCCCAGCATTTT	CASSYSISGQPQHF
TRBJ1-5	.	.	TRBV20-1	TGCAGTGCCCCGTTACAGGTCGGGGATCAGCCCCAGCATTTT	CSAPLQVGDQPQHF
TRBJ2-2	TRBD2	.	TRBV4-1	TGCGCCAGCAGCTCTTTTCTAGCGGGGGGGCGGAACACCGGGGAGCTGTTTTTT	CASSSFLAGGRNTGELFF
TRBJ1-5	.	once	TRBV4-3	TGCGCCAGCAGCCAAGATAAGAACAGCAATCAGCCCCAGCATTTT	CASSQDKNSNQPQHF
TRBJ2-3	.	.	TRBV9	TGTGCCAGCAGCGCCTCAGGGGCGAAGACAGATACGCAGTATTTT	CASSASGAKTDTQYF
TRBJ2-1	TRBD2	once	TRBV19	TGTGCCGCCGGGGGGGACTACTACAATGAGCAGTTCTTC	CAAGGDYYNEQFF
TRBJ2-7	.	once	TRBV27	TGTGCCAGCAGTTTACCCGGAGCGTACGAGCAGTACTTC	CASSLPGAYEQYF
TRBJ1-4	TRBD1	.	TRBV19	TGTGCCATTTTTGTAGTCCAGGGGGACGCAACTAATGAAAAACTGTTTTTT	CAIFVVQGDATNEKLFF
TRBJ2-2	.	once	TRBV5-6	TGTGCCAGCAGCCTGGACACCGGGGAGCTGTTTTTT	CASSLDTGELFF
TRBJ1-2	.	.	TRBV10-3	TGTGCCATCAGTGATCCCCGACAGGTGAACTATGGCTACACCTTC	CAISDPRQVNYGYTF
TRBJ2-5	.	.	TRBV7-2	TGTGCCAGCAGCGACGGGTCCGGATCCCAAGAGACCCAGTACTTC	CASSDGSGSQETQYF
TRBJ2-3	.	once	TRBV7-2	TGTGCCAGCAGCCCGGGTAGGGGGGATACGCAGTATTTT	CASSPGRGDTQYF
TRBJ1-2	.	.	TRBV24-1	TGTGCCACCAGTGATTCGGGGGACTATGGCTACACCTTC	CATSDSGDYGYTF
TRBJ2-1	TRBD1	.	TRBV20-1	TGCAGTGCTAGGGAGACAGGGGGTAAGAATGAGCAGTTCTTC	CSARETGGKNEQFF